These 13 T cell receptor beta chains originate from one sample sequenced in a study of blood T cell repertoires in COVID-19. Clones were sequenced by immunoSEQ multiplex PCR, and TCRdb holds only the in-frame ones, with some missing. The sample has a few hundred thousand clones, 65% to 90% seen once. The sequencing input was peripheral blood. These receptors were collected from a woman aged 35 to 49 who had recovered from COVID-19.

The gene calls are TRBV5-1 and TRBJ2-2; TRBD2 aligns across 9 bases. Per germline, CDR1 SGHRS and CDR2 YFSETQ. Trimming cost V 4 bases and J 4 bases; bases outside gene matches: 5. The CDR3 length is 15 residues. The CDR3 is CASSGQAGGTGELFF. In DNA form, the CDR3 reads TGCGCCAGCAGCGGACAAGCGGGGGGCACCGGGGAGCTGTTTTTT. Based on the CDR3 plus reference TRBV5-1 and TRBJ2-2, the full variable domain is KAGVTQTPRYLIKTRGQQVTLSCSPISGHRSVSWYQQTPGQGLQFLFEYFSETQRNKGNFPGRFSGRQFSNSRSEMNVSTLELGDSALYLCASSGQAGGTGELFFGEGSRLTVL.

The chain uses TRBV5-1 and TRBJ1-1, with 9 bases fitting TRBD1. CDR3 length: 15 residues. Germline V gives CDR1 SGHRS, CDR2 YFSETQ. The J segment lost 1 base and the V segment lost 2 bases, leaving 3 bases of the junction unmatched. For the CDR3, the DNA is TGCGCCAGCAGCTTCTTGACAGGGGGGAACACTGAAGCTTTCTTT. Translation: CASSFLTGGNTEAFF.

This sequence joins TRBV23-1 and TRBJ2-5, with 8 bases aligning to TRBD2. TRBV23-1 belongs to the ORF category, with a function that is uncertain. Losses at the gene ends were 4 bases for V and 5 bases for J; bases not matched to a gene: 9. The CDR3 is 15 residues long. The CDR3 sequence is CASSRPGTGGETQYF. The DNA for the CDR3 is TGCGCCAGCAGTCGCCCCGGGACGGGGGGGGAGACCCAGTACTTC.

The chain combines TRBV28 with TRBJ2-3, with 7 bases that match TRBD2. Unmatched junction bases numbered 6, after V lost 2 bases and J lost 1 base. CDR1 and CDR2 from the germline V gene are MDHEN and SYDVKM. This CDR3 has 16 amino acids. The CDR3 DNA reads TGTGCCAGCAGTTTAATCGGGGGGTGGGGCACAGATACGCAGTATTTT. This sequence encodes CASSLIGGWGTDTQYF.

CDR3 bases: TGTGCCATCCGCCCGGGACAGGCTACAGATACGCAGTATTTT. It specifies CAIRPGQATDTQYF. The V call is TRBV10-3, the J call TRBJ2-3; 8 positions agree with TRBD1. Trimming took 8 bases from V and 3 from J; bases not matched to a gene: 7. Per the germline V gene, CDR1 is ENHRY and CDR2 is SYGVKD. The length of the CDR3 is 14 residues.

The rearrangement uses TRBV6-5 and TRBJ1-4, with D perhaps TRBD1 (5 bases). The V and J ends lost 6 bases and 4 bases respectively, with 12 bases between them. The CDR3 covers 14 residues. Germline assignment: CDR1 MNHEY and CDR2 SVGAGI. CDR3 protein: CASSQTEINEKLFF. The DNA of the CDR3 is TGTGCCAGCAGCCAGACAGAGATTAATGAAAAACTGTTTTTT.

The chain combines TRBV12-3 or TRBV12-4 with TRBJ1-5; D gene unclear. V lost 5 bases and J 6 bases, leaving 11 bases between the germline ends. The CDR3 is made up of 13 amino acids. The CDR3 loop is CASSLGRVQPQHF. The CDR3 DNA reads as TGTGCCAGCAGTCTGGGGAGGGTTCAGCCCCAGCATTTT.

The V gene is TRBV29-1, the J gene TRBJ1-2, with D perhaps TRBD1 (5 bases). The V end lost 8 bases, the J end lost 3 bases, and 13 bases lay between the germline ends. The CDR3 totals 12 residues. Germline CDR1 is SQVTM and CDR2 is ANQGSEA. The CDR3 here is CSSRGADYGYTF. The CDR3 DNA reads TGCAGCTCCCGTGGGGCAGACTATGGCTACACCTTC.

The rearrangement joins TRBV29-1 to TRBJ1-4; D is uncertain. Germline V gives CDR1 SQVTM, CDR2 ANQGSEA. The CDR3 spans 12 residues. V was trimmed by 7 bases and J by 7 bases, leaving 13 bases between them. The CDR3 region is CSAQSEGEKLFF. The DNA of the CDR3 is TGCAGCGCACAGTCGGAAGGTGAAAAACTGTTTTTT.

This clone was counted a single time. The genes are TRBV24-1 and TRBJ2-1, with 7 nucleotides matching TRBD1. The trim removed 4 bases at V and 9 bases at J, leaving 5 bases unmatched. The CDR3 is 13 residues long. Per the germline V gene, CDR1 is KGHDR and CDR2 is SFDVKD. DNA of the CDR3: TGTGCCACCAGTGACTCTTGGGACAGTGAGCAGTTCTTC. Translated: CATSDSWDSEQFF.

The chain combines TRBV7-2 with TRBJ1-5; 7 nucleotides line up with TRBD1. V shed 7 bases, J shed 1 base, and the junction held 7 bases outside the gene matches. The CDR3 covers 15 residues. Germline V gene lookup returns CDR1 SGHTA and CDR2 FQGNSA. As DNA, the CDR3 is TGTGCCAGCAACCACAGGGGAAACAGCAATCAGCCCCAGCATTTT. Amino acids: CASNHRGNSNQPQHF.

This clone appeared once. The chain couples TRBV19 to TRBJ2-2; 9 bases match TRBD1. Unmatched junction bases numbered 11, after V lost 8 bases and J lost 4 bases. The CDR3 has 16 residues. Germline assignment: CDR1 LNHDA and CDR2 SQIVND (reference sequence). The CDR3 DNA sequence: TGTGCCAGTGGGGACCGGGACAGGGTTATCACCGGGGAGCTGTTTTTT. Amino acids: CASGDRDRVITGELFF. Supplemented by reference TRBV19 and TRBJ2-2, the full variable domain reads DGGITQSPKYLFRKEGQNVTLSCEQNLNHDAMYWYRQDPGQGLRLIYYSQIVNDFQKGDIAEGYSVSREKKESFPLTVTSAQKNPTAFYLCASGDRDRVITGELFFGEGSRLTVL.

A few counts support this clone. The CDR3 is CASSFGGGSETQYF. The CDR3 nucleotides read TGTGCCAGCAGCTTTGGGGGAGGTTCAGAGACCCAGTACTTC. The chain links TRBV7-9 to TRBJ2-5; TRBD2 is a possible D gene (6 bases). The CDR3 is 14 residues long. Per the germline V gene, CDR1 is SEHNR and CDR2 is FQNEAQ (reference sequence). Trimming cost V 3 bases and J 4 bases, with 12 bases left between them.